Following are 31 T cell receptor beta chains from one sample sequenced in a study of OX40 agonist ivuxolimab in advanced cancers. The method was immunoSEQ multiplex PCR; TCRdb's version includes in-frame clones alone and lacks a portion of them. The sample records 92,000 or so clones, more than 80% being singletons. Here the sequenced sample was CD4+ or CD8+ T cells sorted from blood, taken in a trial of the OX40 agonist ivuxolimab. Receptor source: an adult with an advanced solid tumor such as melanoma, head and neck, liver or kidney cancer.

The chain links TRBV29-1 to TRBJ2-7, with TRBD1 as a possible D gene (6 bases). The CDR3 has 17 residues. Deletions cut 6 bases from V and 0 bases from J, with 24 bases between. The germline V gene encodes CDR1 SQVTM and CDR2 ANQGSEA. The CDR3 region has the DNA TGCAGCGTCAATGGCTTCTCGACAGGCCTAAGCTCCTACGAGCAGTACTTC. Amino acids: CSVNGFSTGLSSYEQYF.

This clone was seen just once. Written as DNA, the CDR3 is TGTGCCAGCAGCTTCGGACAGGGGAAAGCAGATACGCAGTATTTT. Its protein is CASSFGQGKADTQYF. V usage is TRBV5-6 and J usage is TRBJ2-3; 9 bases agree with TRBD1. The CDR3 contains 15 residues. Looked up from germline, CDR1 is SGHDT and CDR2 is YYEEEE. J lost 4 bases, V lost 2 bases, and 5 bases had no gene match.

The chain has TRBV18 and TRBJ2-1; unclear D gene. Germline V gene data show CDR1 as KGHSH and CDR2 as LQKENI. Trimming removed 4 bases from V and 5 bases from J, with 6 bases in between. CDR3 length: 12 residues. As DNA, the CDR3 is TGTGCCAGCTCACAGGGAAACAATGAGCAGTTCTTC. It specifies CASSQGNNEQFF.

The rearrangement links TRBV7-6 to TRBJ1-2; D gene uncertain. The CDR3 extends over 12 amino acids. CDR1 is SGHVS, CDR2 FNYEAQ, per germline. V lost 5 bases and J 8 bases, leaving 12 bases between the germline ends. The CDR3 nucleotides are TGTGCCAGCAGCACTCGGACCGGAGGCTACACCTTC. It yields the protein CASSTRTGGYTF.

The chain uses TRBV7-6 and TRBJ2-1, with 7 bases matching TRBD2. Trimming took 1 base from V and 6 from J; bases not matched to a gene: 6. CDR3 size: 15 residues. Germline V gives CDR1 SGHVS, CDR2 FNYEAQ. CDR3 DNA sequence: TGTGCCAGCAGCTTAGTCGGGGAGGGCCTCAATGAGCAGTTCTTC. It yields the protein CASSLVGEGLNEQFF.

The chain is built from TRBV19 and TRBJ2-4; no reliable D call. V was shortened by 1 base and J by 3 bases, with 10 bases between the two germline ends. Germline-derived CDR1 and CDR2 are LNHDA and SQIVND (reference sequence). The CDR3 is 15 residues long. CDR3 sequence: CASSIGSLGKNIQYF. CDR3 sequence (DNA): TGTGCCAGTAGTATAGGGAGTTTGGGCAAAAACATTCAGTACTTC.

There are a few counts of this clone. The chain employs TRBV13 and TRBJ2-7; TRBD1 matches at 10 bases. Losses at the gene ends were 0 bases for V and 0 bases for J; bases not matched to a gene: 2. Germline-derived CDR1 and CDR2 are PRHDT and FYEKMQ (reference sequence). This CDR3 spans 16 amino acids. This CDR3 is CASSLGGQGFSYEQYF. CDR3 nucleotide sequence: TGTGCCAGCAGCTTAGGGGGACAGGGGTTCTCCTACGAGCAGTACTTC.

The CDR3 here is CASSLAPGHSPVLSGANVLTF. The CDR3 region has the DNA TGCGCCAGCAGCTTGGCTCCAGGGCATTCTCCAGTTCTCTCTGGGGCCAACGTCCTGACTTTC. The gene calls are TRBV5-1 and TRBJ2-6; D might be TRBD1 (5 bases). V lost 0 bases, J lost 0 bases, and 22 bases lay in between. This CDR3 is built from 21 residues. The germline V gene has CDR1 SGHRS and CDR2 YFSETQ.

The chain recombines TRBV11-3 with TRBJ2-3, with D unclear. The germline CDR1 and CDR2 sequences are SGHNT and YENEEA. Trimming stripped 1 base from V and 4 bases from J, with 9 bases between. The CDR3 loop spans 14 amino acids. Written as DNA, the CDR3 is TGTGCCAGCAGCTTAGGGGCCATTTCAGATACGCAGTATTTT. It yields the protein CASSLGAISDTQYF.

In DNA form, the CDR3 reads TGTGCCAGTAGAAGCTCAGGGTACGAGCAGTACTTC. It encodes CASRSSGYEQYF. This chain links TRBV19 with TRBJ2-5; a weak D match, TRBD1 (5 bases). The assigned J gene may be wrong: the sequence end matches TRBJ2-7 better. Looked up from germline, CDR1 is LNHDA and CDR2 is SQIVND (reference sequence). The CDR3 sequence is 12 residues long.

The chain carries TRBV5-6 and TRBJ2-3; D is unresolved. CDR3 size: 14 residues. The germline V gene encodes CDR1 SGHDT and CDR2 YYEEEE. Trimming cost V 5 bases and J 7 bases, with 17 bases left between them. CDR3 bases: TGTGCCAGCAGGGAAAGAGGCCAACAGTATACGCAGTATTTT. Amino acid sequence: CASRERGQQYTQYF.

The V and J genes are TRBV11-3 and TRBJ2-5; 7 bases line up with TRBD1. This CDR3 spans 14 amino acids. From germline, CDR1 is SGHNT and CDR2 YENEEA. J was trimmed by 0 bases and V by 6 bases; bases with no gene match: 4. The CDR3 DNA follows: TGTGCCAGCAGGAAACAGGGGAACCAAGAGACCCAGTACTTC. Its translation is CASRKQGNQETQYF.

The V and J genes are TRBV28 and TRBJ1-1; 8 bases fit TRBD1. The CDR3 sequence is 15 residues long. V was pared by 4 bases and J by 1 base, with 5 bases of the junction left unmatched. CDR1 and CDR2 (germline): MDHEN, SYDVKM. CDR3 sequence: CASSSTGEPNTEAFF. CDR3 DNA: TGTGCCAGCAGTTCGACAGGGGAACCGAACACTGAAGCTTTCTTT. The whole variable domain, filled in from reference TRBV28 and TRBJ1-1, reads DVKVTQSSRYLVKRTGEKVFLECVQDMDHENMFWYRQDPGLGLRLIYFSYDVKMKEKGDIPEGYSVSREKKERFSLILESASTNQTSMYLCASSSTGEPNTEAFFGQGTRLTVV.

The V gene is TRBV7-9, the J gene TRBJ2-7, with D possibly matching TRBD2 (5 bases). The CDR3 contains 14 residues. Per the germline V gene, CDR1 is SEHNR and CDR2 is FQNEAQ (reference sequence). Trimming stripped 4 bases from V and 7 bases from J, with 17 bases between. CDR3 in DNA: TGTGCCAGCAGCTCCCGTATTGGGAGTCAAGAGCAGTACTTC. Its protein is CASSSRIGSQEQYF.

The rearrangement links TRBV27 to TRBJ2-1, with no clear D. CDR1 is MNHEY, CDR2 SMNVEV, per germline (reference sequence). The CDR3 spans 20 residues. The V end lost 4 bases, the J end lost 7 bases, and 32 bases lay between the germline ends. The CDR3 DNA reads TGTGCCAGCAGTTGGCGGACCTCACACTCCCTACCCTCTCCCGCTAATGAGCAGTTCTTC. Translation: CASSWRTSHSLPSPANEQFF.

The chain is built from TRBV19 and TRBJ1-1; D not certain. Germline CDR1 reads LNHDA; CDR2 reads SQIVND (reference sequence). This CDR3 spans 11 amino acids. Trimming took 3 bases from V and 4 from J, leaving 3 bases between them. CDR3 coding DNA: TGTGCCAGTAGTATTGCCACTGAAGCTTTCTTT. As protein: CASSIATEAFF.

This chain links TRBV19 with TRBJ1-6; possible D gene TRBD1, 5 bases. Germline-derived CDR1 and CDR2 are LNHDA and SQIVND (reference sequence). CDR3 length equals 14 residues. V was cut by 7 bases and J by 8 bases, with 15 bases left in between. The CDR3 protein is CASKVGGGDSPLHF. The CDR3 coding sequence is TGTGCCAGTAAAGTCGGGGGTGGGGATTCACCCCTCCACTTT.

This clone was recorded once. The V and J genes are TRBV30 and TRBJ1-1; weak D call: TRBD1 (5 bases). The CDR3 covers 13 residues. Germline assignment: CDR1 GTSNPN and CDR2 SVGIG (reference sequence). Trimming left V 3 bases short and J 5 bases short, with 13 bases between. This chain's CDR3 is CAWRRQIYTEAFF. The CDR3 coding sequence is TGTGCCTGGAGGAGACAGATCTATACTGAAGCTTTCTTT. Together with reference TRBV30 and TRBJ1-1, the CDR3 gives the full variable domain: SQTIHQWPATLVQPVGSPLSLECTVEGTSNPNLYWYRQAAGRGLQLLFYSVGIGQISSEVPQNLSASRPQDRQFILSSKKLLLSDSGFYLCAWRRQIYTEAFFGQGTRLTVV.

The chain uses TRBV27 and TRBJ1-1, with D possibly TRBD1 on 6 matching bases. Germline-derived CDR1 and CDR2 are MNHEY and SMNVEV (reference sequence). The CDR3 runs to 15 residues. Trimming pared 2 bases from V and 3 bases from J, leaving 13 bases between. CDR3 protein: CASSLQGRGYTEAFF. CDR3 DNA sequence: TGTGCCAGCAGTTTACAGGGGCGCGGGTACACTGAAGCTTTCTTT.

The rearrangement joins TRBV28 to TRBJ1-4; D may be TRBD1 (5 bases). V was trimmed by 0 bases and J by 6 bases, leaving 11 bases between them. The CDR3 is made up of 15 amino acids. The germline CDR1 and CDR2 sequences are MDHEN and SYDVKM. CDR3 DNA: TGTGCCAGCAGTTTATGGGGGGAAGTTCATGAAAAACTGTTTTTT. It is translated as CASSLWGEVHEKLFF.

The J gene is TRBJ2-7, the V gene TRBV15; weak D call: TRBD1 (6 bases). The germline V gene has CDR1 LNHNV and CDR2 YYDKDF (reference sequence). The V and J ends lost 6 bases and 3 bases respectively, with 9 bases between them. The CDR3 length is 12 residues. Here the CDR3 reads CATRGHDYEQYF. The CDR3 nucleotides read TGTGCCACCAGGGGACATGACTACGAGCAGTACTTC.

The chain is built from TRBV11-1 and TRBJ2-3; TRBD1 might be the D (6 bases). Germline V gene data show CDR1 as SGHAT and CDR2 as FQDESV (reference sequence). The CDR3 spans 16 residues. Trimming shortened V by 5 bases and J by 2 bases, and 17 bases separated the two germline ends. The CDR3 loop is CASSPRTATHTDTQYF. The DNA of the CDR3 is TGTGCCAGCAGCCCACGGACAGCAACACACACAGATACGCAGTATTTT.

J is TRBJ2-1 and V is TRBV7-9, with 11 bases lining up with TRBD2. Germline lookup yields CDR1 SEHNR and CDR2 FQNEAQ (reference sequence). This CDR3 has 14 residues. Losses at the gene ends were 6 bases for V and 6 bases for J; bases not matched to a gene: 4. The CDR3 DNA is TGTGCCAGCAGGACGGGGACTAGCGGCAATGAGCAGTTCTTC. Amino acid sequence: CASRTGTSGNEQFF.

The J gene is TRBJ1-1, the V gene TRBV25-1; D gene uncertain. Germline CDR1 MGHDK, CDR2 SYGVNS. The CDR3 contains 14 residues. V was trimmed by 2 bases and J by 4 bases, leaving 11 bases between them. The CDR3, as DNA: TGTGCCAGCAGTGAAGGCGGGAGGACCACTGAAGCTTTCTTT. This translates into CASSEGGRTTEAFF.

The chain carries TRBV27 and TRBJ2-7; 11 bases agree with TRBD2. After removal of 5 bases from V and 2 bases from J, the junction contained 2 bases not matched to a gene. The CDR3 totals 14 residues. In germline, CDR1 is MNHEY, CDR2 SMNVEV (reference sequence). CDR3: CASSVTSGAYEQYF. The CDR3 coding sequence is TGTGCCAGCAGTGTGACTAGCGGGGCCTACGAGCAGTACTTC.

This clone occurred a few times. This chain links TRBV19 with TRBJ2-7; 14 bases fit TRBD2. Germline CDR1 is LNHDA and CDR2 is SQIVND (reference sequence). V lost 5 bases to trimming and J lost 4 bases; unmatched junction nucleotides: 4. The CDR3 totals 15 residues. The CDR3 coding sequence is TGTGCCAGTAGTTGGACTAGCGGGAGGTCATACGAGCAGTACTTC. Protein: CASSWTSGRSYEQYF.

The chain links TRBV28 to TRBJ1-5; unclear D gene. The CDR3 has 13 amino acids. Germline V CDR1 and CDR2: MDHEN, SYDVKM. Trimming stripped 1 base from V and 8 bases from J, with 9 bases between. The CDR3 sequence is CASSLFTREPQHF. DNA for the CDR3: TGTGCCAGCAGTTTATTTACAAGGGAGCCCCAGCATTTT. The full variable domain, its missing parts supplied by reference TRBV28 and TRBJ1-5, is DVKVTQSSRYLVKRTGEKVFLECVQDMDHENMFWYRQDPGLGLRLIYFSYDVKMKEKGDIPEGYSVSREKKERFSLILESASTNQTSMYLCASSLFTREPQHFGDGTRLSIL.

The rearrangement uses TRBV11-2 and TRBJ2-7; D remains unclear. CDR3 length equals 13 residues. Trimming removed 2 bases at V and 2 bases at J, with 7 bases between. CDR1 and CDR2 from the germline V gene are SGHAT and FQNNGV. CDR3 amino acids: CASSLWLTYEQYF. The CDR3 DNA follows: TGTGCCAGCAGCTTATGGCTAACCTACGAGCAGTACTTC.

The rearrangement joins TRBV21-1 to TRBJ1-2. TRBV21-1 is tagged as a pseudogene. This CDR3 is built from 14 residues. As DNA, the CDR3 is TGTGCCAGCAGCAAAAATGGGGGTAACTATGGCTACACCTTC. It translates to CASSKNGGNYGYTF.

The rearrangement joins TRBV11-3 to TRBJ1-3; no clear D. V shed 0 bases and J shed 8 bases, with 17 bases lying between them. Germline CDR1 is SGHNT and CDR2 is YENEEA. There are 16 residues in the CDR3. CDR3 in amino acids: CASSLDPTHGADTIYF. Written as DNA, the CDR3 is TGTGCCAGCAGCTTAGACCCCACCCACGGCGCGGACACCATATATTTT.

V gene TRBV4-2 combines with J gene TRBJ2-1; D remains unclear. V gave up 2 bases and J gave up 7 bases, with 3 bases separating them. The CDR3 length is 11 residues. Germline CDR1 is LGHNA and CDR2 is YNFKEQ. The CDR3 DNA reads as TGTGCCAGCAGCCAAAGAAATGAGCAGTTCTTC. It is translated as CASSQRNEQFF.